Sequencing of this T cell receptor (beta chain) was carried out in a study of identical twins. J lost 4 bases, V lost 5 bases, and 9 bases had no gene match. Germline V gene data show CDR1 as MDHEN and CDR2 as SYDVKM. This CDR3 is 16 amino acids long. TCRdb passed the 5' RACE reads through MiXCR, listing each CDR3 protein once. The table records around 480,000 distinct CDR3 sequences, around 14% of them present only once. The same sample was also studied in work on yellow fever vaccine responses in identical twins. That report notes: The T cell response to vaccination in identical twins was reportedly partly convergent and partly personalized.

The source material was CD4+ T cells sorted from blood. V gene TRBV28 combines with J gene TRBJ1-5, with 9 bases matching TRBD1. The TCR sequence derives from a woman between 18 and 29 years old in good health. DNA for the CDR3: TGTGCCAGCAGTCCCTGGCGAGGACAGGGGAATCAGCCCCAGCATTTT. It is translated as CASSPWRGQGNQPQHF. Complete variable domain (other parts from reference TRBV28 and TRBJ1-5): DVKVTQSSRYLVKRTGEKVFLECVQDMDHENMFWYRQDPGLGLRLIYFSYDVKMKEKGDIPEGYSVSREKKERFSLILESASTNQTSMYLCASSPWRGQGNQPQHFGDGTRLSIL.